Each of the 5 T cell receptor beta chains below was sequenced from the same sample in a study of T cells after yellow fever vaccination. A single record per CDR3 protein comes from TCRdb applying MiXCR to the 5' RACE reads. The repertoire includes approximately 300,000 distinct CDR3 sequences, about 11% of them detected once, and under 4% sits in the top ten. The specimen comprised CD4+ T cells sorted from PBMCs, sampled 45 days after the yellow fever booster vaccination. These TCRs come from a man between 18 and 35 years old who received the YFV17D yellow fever vaccine.

This clonotype was seen a few times. The chain couples TRBV5-5 to TRBJ2-1; 8 nucleotides line up with TRBD1. Germline trimming cut 5 bases from V and 0 bases from J; bases unmatched to any gene: 4. CDR1 and CDR2 from the germline V gene are SGHKS and YYEKEE (reference sequence). The CDR3 covers 15 residues. The CDR3 sequence is CASSYGQGSYNEQFF. As DNA, the CDR3 is TGTGCCAGCAGTTACGGACAGGGCTCCTACAATGAGCAGTTCTTC.

This clonotype came up many times. The rearrangement uses TRBV29-1 and TRBJ2-3; TRBD1 matches at 8 bases. Looked up from germline, CDR1 is SQVTM and CDR2 is ANQGSEA. The junction had 4 bases not matched to a gene; V was cut back by 5 bases and J by 6 bases. The CDR3 sequence is 12 residues long. This chain's CDR3 is CSVKTGADTQYF. The CDR3 nucleotides are TGCAGCGTTAAGACAGGGGCGGATACGCAGTATTTT.

This clonotype was seen a handful of times. V usage is TRBV3-1 and J usage is TRBJ1-1, with 10 bases that match TRBD1. V gave up 2 bases and J gave up 5 bases; unmatched junction bases: 5. This CDR3 region has 15 residues. Looked up from germline, CDR1 is LGHDT and CDR2 is YNNKEL (reference sequence). Here the CDR3 reads CASSQFGTGVTEAFF. CDR3 nucleotide sequence: TGTGCCAGCAGCCAATTTGGGACAGGGGTGACTGAAGCTTTCTTT.

The chain carries TRBV9 and TRBJ1-4; the D is unclear. Looked up from germline, CDR1 is SGDLS and CDR2 is YYNGEE. Between the trimmed V and J ends, which lost 1 base and 0 bases, there was a span of 7 bases. The CDR3 is 15 amino acids. The CDR3: CASSVRAATNEKLFF. CDR3 sequence (DNA): TGTGCCAGCAGCGTAAGGGCAGCAACTAATGAAAAACTGTTTTTT.

J is TRBJ2-6 and V is TRBV2, with 13 bases lining up with TRBD2. Trimming cost V 6 bases and J 2 bases; bases outside gene matches: 1. The CDR3 length is 16 residues. Germline V gene data show CDR1 as SNHLY and CDR2 as FYNNEI. The CDR3: CASRGLAGTGANVLTF. The CDR3 nucleotides are TGTGCCAGCAGGGGACTAGCGGGGACTGGGGCCAACGTCCTGACTTTC.